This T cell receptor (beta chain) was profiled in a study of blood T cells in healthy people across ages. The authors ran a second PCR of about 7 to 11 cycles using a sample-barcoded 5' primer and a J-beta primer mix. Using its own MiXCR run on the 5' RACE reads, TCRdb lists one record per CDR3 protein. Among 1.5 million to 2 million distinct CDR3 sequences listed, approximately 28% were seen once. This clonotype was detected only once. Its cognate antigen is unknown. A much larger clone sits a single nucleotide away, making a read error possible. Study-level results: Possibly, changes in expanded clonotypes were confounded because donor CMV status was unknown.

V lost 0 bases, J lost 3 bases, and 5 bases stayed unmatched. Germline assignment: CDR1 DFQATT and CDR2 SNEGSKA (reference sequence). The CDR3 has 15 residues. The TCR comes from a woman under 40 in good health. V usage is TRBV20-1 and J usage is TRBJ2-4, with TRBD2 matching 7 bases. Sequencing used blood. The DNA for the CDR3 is TGCAGTGCTAGAGATCGCGGGGACTACAAAAACATTCAGTACTTC. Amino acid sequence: CSARDRGDYKNIQYF.